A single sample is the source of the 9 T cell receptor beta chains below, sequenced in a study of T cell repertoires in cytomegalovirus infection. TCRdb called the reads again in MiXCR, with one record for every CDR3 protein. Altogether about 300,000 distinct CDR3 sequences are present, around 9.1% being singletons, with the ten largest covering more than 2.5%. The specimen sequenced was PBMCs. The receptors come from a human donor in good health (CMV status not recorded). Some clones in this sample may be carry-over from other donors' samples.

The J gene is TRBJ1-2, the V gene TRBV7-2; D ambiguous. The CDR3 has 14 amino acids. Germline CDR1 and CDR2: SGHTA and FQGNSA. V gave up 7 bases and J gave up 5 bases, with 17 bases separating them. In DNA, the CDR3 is TGTGCCAGCACCCGTGGGGAGTGGGATTATGGCTACACCTTC. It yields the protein CASTRGEWDYGYTF.

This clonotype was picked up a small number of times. CDR3 sequence reads: CSASRDRGYTEAFF. CDR3 nucleotide sequence: TGCAGTGCTTCCCGGGACAGGGGTTACACTGAAGCTTTCTTT. This rearrangement joins TRBV20-1 to TRBJ1-1, with 10 bases fitting TRBD1. V trimming: 5 bases; J trimming: 3 bases; junction bases outside the gene matches: 6. The CDR3 is made up of 14 amino acids. Germline CDR1 is DFQATT and CDR2 is SNEGSKA (reference sequence).

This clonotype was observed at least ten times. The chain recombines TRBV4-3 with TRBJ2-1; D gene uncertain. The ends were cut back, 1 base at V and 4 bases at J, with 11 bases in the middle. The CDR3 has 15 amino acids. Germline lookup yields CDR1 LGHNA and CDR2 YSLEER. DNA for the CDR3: TGCGCCAGCAGCCAAGGACTGGTGGCTTACAATGAGCAGTTCTTC. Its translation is CASSQGLVAYNEQFF.

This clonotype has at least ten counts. The CDR3 loop reads CASSLGSTGLDSPLHF. CDR3 bases: TGTGCCAGCAGTCTGGGATCCACAGGGTTGGATTCACCCCTCCACTTT. The genes are TRBV2 and TRBJ1-6; D possibly corresponds to TRBD1 (6 bases). Germline V gives CDR1 SNHLY, CDR2 FYNNEI. This CDR3 is built from 16 residues. V gave up 5 bases and J gave up 8 bases, with 19 bases separating them.

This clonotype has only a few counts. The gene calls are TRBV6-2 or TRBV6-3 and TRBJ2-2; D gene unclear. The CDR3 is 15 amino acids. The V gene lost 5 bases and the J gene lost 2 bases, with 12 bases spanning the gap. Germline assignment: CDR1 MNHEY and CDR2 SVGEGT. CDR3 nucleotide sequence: TGTGCCAGCAGTGAGAGCTCTATTAACACCGGGGAGCTGTTTTTT. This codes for CASSESSINTGELFF.

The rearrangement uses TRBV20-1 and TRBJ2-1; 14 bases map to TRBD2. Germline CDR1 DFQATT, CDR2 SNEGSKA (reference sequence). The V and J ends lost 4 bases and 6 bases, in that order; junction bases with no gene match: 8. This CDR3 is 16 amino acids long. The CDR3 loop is CSAIRTSGGTRNEQFF. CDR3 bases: TGCAGTGCTATCAGGACTAGCGGGGGGACTCGCAATGAGCAGTTCTTC.

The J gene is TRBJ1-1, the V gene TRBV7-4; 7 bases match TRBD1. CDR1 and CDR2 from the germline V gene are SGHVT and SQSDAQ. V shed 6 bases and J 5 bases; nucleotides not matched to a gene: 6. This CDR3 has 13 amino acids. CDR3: CASRPQGWTEAFF. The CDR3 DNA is TGTGCCAGCAGGCCACAGGGGTGGACTGAAGCTTTCTTT.

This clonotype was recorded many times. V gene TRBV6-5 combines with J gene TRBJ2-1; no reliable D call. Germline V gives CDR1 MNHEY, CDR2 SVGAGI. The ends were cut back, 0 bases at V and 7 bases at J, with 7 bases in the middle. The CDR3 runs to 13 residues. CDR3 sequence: CASSYSMWNEQFF. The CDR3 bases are TGTGCCAGCAGTTACTCGATGTGGAATGAGCAGTTCTTC.

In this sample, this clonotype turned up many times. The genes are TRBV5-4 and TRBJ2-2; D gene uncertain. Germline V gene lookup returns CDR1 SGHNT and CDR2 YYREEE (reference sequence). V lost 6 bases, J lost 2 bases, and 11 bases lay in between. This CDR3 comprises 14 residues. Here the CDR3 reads CASTLLENTGELFF. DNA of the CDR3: TGTGCCAGCACCCTCTTGGAAAACACCGGGGAGCTGTTTTTT.